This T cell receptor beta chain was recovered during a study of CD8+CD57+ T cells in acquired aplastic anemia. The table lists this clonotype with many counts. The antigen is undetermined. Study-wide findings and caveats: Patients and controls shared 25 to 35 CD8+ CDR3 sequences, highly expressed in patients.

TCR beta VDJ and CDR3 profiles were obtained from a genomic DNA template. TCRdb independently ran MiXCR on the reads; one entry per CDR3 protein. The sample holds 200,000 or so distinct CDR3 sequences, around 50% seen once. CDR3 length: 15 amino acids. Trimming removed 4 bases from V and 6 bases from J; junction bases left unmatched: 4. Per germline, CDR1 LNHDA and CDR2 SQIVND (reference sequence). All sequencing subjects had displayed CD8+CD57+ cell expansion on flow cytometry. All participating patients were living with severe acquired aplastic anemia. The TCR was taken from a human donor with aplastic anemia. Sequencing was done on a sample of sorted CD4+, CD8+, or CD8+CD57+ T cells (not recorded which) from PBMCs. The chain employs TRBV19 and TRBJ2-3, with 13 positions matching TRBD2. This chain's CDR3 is CASSRSTSGGDTQYF. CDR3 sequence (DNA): TGTGCCAGTAGTAGGTCGACTAGCGGGGGGGATACGCAGTATTTT.